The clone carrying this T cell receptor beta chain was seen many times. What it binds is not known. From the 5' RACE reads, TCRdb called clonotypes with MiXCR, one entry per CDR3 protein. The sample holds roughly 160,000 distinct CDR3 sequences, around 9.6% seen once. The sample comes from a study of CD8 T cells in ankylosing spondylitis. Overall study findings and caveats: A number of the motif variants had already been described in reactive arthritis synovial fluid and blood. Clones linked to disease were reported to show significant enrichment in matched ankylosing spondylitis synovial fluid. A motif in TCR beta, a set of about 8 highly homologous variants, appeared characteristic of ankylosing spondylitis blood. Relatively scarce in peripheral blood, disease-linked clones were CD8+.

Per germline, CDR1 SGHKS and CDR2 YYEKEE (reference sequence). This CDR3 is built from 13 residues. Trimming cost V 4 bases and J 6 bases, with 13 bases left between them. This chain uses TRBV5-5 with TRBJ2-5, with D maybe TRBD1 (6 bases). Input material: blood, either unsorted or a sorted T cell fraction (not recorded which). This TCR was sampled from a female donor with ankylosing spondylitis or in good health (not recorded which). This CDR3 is CASSLQGLQTQYF. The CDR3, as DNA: TGTGCCAGCAGCCTACAGGGTTTGCAGACCCAGTACTTC. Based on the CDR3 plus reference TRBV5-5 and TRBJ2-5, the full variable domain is DAGVTQSPTHLIKTRGQQVTLRCSPISGHKSVSWYQQVLGQGPQFIFQYYEKEERGRGNFPDRFSARQFPNYSSELNVNALLLGDSALYLCASSLQGLQTQYFGPGTRLLVL.